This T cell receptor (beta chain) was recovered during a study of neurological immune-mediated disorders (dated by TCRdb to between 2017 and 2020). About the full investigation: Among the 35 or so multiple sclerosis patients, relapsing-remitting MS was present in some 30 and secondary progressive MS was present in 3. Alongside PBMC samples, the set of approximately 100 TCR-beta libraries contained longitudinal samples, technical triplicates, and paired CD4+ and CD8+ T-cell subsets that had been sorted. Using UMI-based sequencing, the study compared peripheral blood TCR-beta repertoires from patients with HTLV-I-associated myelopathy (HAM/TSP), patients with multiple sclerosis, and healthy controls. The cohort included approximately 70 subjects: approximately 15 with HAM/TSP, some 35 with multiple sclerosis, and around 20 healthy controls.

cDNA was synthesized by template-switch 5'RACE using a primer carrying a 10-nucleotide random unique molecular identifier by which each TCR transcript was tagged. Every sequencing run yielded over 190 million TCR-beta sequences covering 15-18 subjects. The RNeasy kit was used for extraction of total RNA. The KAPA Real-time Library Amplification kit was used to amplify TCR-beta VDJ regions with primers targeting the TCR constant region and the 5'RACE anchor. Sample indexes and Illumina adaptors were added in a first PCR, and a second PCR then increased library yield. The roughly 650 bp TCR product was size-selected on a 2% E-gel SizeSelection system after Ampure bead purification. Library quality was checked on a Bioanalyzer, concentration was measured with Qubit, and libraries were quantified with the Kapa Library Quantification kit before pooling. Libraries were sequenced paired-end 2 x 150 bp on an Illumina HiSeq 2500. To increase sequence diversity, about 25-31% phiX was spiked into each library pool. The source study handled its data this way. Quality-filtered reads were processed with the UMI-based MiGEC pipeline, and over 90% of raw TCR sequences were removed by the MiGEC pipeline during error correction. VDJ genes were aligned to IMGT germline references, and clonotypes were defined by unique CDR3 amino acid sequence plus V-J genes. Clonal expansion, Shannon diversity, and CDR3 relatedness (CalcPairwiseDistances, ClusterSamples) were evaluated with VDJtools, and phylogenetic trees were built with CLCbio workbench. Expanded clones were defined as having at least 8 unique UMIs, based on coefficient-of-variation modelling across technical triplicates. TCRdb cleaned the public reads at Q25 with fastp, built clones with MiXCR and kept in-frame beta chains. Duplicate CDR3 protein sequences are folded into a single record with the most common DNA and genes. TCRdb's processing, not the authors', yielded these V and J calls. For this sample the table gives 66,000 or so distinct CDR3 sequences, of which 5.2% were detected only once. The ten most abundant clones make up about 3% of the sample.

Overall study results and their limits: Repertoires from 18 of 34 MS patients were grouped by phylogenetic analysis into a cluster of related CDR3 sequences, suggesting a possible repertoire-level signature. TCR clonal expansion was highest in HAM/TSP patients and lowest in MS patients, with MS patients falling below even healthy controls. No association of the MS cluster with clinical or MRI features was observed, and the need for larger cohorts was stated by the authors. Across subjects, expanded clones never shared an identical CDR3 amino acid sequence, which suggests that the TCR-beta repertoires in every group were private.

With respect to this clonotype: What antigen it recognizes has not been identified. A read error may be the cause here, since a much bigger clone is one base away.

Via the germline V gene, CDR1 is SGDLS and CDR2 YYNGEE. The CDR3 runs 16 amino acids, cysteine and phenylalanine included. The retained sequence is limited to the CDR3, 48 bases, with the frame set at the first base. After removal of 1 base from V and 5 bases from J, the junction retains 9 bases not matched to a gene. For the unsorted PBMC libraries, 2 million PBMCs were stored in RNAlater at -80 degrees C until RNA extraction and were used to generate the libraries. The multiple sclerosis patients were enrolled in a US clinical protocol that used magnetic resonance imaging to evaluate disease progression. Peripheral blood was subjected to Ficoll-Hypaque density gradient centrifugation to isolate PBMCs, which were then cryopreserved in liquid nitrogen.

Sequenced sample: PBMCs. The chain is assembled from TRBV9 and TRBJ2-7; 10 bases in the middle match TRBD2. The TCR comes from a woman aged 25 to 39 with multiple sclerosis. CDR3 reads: CASSVQAGGTSNEQYF. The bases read TGTGCCAGCAGCGTACAAGCGGGGGGGACGTCGAACGAGCAGTACTTC.